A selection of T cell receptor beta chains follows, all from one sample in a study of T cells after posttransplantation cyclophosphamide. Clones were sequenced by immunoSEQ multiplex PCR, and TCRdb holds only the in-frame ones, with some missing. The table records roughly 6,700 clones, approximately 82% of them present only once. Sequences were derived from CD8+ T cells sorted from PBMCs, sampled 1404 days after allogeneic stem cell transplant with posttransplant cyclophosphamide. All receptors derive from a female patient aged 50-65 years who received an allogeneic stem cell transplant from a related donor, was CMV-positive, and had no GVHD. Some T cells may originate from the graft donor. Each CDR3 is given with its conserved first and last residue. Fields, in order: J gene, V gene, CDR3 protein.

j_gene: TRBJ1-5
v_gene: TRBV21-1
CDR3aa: CAKMGGQPQHF

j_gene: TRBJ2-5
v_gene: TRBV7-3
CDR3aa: CASSPGGSSQETQYF

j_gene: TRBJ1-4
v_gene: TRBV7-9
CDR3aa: CASSLLAGGETNEKLFF

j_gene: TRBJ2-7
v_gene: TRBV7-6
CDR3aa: CASSLVGGGYEQYF

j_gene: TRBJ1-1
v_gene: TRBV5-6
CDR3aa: CASSHKQGGNTEAFF

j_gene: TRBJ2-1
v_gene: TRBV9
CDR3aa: CASSPPGSGGNEQFF

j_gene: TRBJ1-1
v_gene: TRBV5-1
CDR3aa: CASSYTGGSEAFF

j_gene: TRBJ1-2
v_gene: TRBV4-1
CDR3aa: CASSQAGGYGYTF

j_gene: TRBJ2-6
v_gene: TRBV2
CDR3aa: CASSAGRTHSGANVLTF

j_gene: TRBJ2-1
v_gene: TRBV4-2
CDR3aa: CASSQDTSPLYNEQFF

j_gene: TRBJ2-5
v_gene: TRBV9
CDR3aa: CASSGGTGETQYF

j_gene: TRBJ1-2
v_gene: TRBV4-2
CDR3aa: CASSQRGNYGYTF

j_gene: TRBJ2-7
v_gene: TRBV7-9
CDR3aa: CASSFQGTYEQYF

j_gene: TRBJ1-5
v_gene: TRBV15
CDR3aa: CATNEGQVGRHYNQPQHF

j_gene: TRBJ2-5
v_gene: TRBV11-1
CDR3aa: CASSGRQGETQYF

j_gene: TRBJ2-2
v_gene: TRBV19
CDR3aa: CASSGLDGYTGELFF

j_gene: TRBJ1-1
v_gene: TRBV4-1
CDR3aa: CASSLGTGETITAFF

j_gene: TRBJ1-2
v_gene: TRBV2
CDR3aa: CASSGDRAGYGYTF

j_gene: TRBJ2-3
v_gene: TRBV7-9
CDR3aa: CASSPQGISTDTQYF

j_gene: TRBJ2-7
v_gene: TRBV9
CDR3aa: CASSGRDIGPYEQYF

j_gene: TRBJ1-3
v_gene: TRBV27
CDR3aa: CASSLTGGYGNTIYF

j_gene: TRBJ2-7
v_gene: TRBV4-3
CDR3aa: CASSQDSGGIYEQYF

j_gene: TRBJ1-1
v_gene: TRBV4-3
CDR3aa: CASSPESRQNTEAFF

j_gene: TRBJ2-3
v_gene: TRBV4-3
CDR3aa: CASSPSLLGDTQYF

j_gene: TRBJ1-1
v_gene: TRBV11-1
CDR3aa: CASRTGTEAFF

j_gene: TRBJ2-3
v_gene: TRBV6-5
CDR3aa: CASSMQSTDTQYF

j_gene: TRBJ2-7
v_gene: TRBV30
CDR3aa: CAWRAGAAYEQYF

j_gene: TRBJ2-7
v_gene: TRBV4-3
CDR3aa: CASSQDRASGYEQYF

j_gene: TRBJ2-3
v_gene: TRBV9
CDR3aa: CASSVYSGLRGTDTQYF

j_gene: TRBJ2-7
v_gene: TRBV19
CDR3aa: CASSLEISYEQYF

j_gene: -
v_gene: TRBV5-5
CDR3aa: CASDEWGGTYEQYF

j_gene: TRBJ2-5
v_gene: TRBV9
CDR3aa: CASAGDVGQETQYF

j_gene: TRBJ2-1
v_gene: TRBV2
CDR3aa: CASKSGLAGVNEQFF

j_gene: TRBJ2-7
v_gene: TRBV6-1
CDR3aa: CASSDRLAPALEQYF

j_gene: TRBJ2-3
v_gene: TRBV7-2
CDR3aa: CASSFTVLAGGADTQYF

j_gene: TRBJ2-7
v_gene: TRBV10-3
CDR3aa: CAISGDRQIYEQYF

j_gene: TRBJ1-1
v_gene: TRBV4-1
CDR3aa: CASSQGTGVSEAFF

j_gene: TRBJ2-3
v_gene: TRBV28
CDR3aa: CASSPGYFGTDTQYF

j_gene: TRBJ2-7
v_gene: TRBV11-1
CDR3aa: CASSLAGLPYEQYF

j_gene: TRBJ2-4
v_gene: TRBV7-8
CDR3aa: CASSLDRVPGNIQYF

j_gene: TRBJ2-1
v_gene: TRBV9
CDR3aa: CASSVAGGPYNEQFF

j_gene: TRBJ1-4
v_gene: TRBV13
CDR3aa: CASSLGGQGQLKLFF

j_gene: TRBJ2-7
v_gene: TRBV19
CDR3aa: CASSMTVSSYEQYF

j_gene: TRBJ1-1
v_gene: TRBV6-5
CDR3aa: CASSPGVWGTEAFF

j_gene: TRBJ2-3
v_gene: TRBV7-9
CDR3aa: CASSSPDSNYRDTQYF

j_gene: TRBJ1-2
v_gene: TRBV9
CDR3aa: CASSLWERFGYTF

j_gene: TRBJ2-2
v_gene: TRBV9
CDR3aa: CASSGSGSAGELFF

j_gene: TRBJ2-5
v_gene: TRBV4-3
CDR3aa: CASSQEGDWTQYF

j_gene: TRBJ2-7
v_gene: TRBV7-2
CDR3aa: CASSSSTRTPYEQYF

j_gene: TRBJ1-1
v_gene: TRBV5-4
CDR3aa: CASSPIENTEAFF